Presented here are 11 T cell receptor beta chains from one specimen sequenced in a study of T cells after yellow fever vaccination. Each CDR3 protein is one row after TCRdb ran MiXCR on the 5' RACE reads. In the table there are about 400,000 distinct CDR3 sequences, around 10% of which are singletons. The sample here was PBMCs, taken on the day of the first yellow fever vaccination. The receptors come from a man younger than 35 who received the YFV17D yellow fever vaccine.

This clonotype showed up just a few times. The gene calls are TRBV6-5 and TRBJ2-7; D call uncertain. The V end lost 9 bases, the J end lost 3 bases, and 12 bases lay between the germline ends. The germline gives CDR1 MNHEY, CDR2 SVGAGI. The CDR3 consists of 12 residues. CDR3 in amino acids: CASGRTDYEQYF. CDR3 DNA: TGTGCCAGTGGTCGGACGGACTACGAGCAGTACTTC.

This clonotype was detected a few times. The chain links TRBV28 to TRBJ1-6; D perhaps matches TRBD1 (6 bases). This CDR3 region has 15 residues. The germline CDR1 and CDR2 sequences are MDHEN and SYDVKM. The V and J ends lost 2 bases and 10 bases respectively, with 15 bases between them. The CDR3 nucleotides are TGTGCCAGCAGTTTACCACAAAACCAGGGGTCACCCCTCCACTTT. Residues: CASSLPQNQGSPLHF.

This clonotype was picked up a small number of times. The rearrangement links TRBV9 to TRBJ2-2; 7 bases are a match to TRBD2. Trimming at V came to 4 bases and at J to 2 bases, leaving 5 bases not matched to a gene. Germline CDR1 SGDLS, CDR2 YYNGEE. The CDR3 has 15 amino acids. Here the CDR3 reads CASSSPGGNTGELFF. The CDR3 bases are TGTGCCAGCAGCTCCCCGGGGGGAAACACCGGGGAGCTGTTTTTT.

This chain joins TRBV11-1 and TRBJ2-2, with TRBD2 matching over 8 bases. The junction had 14 bases not matched to a gene; V was cut back by 1 base and J by 4 bases. This CDR3 comprises 19 residues. Per the germline V gene, CDR1 is SGHAT and CDR2 is FQDESV (reference sequence). The CDR3 region has the DNA TGTGCCAGCAGCTTAGACATCATAAGGCGGCGGGAGGCCACCGGGGAGCTGTTTTTT. Residues: CASSLDIIRRREATGELFF.

This clonotype occurred many times. This chain connects TRBV7-2 to TRBJ2-2; D is uncertain. With 2 bases removed from V and 7 bases from J, the gap between germline ends came to 8 bases. The CDR3 spans 13 residues. Germline V lookup: CDR1 SGHTA, CDR2 FQGNSA. The CDR3 protein is CASSLNLGGELFF. CDR3 bases: TGTGCCAGCAGCTTAAACCTAGGCGGGGAGCTGTTTTTT.

This clonotype showed up just a few times. The rearrangement uses TRBV15 and TRBJ2-7; D might be TRBD1 or TRBD2, each matching 6 bases. The CDR3 runs 15 residues. Germline V lookup: CDR1 LNHNV, CDR2 YYDKDF (reference sequence). The V and J ends lost 2 bases and 5 bases respectively, with 16 bases between them. CDR3 sequence reads: CATSRRKWGADEQYF. DNA of the CDR3: TGTGCCACCAGCAGACGTAAATGGGGGGCCGACGAGCAGTACTTC.

In its sample, this clonotype was seen a few times. The rearrangement links TRBV5-1 to TRBJ2-5; D gene uncertain. Trimming shortened V by 1 base and J by 4 bases, and 8 bases separated the two germline ends. The CDR3 loop spans 13 amino acids. The germline V gene encodes CDR1 SGHRS and CDR2 YFSETQ. This CDR3 is CASSLIIGETQYF. The CDR3 nucleotides are TGCGCCAGCAGCTTGATTATAGGAGAGACCCAGTACTTC.

This clonotype turned up a few times. The genes are TRBV5-6 and TRBJ2-7, with D possibly TRBD1 on 6 matching bases. CDR1 and CDR2 (germline): SGHDT, YYEEEE. The V gene lost 2 bases and the J gene lost 6 bases, with 12 bases spanning the gap. The CDR3 consists of 13 residues. The CDR3 nucleotides are TGTGCCAGCAGCTTCGGAACAGGGACCGAGCAGTACGTC. Translating it yields CASSFGTGTEQYV.

The chain combines TRBV21-1 with TRBJ2-2; the table's D gene call, TRBD2, was not cross checked with the DNA. TRBV21-1 is classified as a pseudogene. There are 16 residues in the CDR3. CDR3 nucleotides: TGTGCCAGCAGCAAAGGTAGCGCTGGGATCACCGGGGAGCTGTTTTTT. Its protein product is CASSKGSAGITGELFF.

The chain carries TRBV5-1 and TRBJ1-1; D possibly corresponds to TRBD1 (6 bases). The V gene's germline CDR1 is SGHRS and CDR2 YFSETQ. This CDR3 is built from 14 residues. V lost 4 bases and J lost 5, with 15 bases in between. The CDR3 coding sequence is TGCGCCAGCAGCGCCCAGGGGTTGGGGACTGAAGCTTTCTTT. The encoded protein is CASSAQGLGTEAFF.

The rearrangement uses TRBV6-6 and TRBJ1-5; D gene unclear. V lost 6 bases and J lost 7, with 13 bases in between. CDR3 length: 13 residues. CDR1 and CDR2 (germline): MNHNY, SVGAGI (reference sequence). The CDR3 DNA follows: TGTGCCAGCAGACTCTTTCTGGGACAGCCCCAGCATTTT. Its protein product is CASRLFLGQPQHF.